This T cell receptor (beta chain) was captured by sequencing in a study of blood T cell repertoires in COVID-19. Sequencing used immunoSEQ multiplex PCR; TCRdb keeps in-frame clones, though not all of them. The sample holds about 220,000 clones, 84% seen once. There are 14 residues in the CDR3. V dropped 3 bases and J dropped 6; count of bases not matched to a gene: 7. Germline lookup yields CDR1 SEHNR and CDR2 FQNEAQ (reference sequence). This sequence was found in a woman aged 55-75 years who had recovered from COVID-19. The genes are TRBV7-9 and TRBJ2-7; 8 bases align to TRBD1. Source material: peripheral blood. The CDR3 loop is CASSFWTGSSEQYF. The CDR3 coding sequence is TGTGCCAGCAGCTTCTGGACAGGGTCCAGCGAGCAGTACTTC.